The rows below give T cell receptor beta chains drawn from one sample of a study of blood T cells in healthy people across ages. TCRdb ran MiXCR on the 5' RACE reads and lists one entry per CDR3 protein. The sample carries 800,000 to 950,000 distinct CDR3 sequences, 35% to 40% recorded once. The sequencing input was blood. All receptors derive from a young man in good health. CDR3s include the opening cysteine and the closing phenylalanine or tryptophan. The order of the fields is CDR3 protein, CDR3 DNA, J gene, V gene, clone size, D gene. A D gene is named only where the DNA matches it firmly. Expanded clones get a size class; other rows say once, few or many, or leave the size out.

CDR3aa: CSASLQGAYEQYF
CDR3nt: TGCAGTGCTAGTTTGCAGGGGGCCTACGAGCAGTACTTC
j_gene: TRBJ2-7
v_gene: TRBV20-1
abundance: many
d_gene: TRBD1

CDR3aa: CASSVGGGSGETQFF
CDR3nt: TGTGCCAGCAGCGTCGGCGGAGGGTCAGGAGAGACCCAGTTCTTC
j_gene: TRBJ2-1
v_gene: TRBV9
abundance: .
d_gene: .

CDR3aa: CASAPVGGSKDTQYF
CDR3nt: TGTGCCAGCGCCCCAGTTGGGGGGTCGAAAGATACGCAGTATTTT
j_gene: TRBJ2-3
v_gene: TRBV9
abundance: .
d_gene: .

CDR3aa: CSAPPGHYGYTF
CDR3nt: TGCAGTGCTCCCCCGGGACACTATGGCTACACCTTC
j_gene: TRBJ1-2
v_gene: TRBV20-1
abundance: few
d_gene: .

CDR3aa: CSASHGPTYGYTF
CDR3nt: TGCAGTGCTAGTCATGGGCCTACGTATGGCTACACCTTC
j_gene: TRBJ1-2
v_gene: TRBV20-1
abundance: few
d_gene: .

CDR3aa: CASGTGRGHDEQYF
CDR3nt: TGTGCCAGCGGAACAGGGAGGGGGCACGACGAGCAGTACTTC
j_gene: TRBJ2-7
v_gene: TRBV9
abundance: .
d_gene: .

CDR3aa: CAISLGLAVGETQYF
CDR3nt: TGTGCCATCAGCCTGGGCCTAGCCGTCGGGGAGACCCAGTACTTC
j_gene: TRBJ2-5
v_gene: TRBV10-3
abundance: many
d_gene: .

CDR3aa: CASSYGDFGEQYF
CDR3nt: TGTGCCAGCAGTTACGGGGATTTTGGCGAGCAGTACTTC
j_gene: TRBJ2-7
v_gene: TRBV5-7
abundance: .
d_gene: .

CDR3aa: CASSGGVGTEAFF
CDR3nt: TGTGCCAGCAGCGGCGGGGTAGGTACTGAAGCTTTCTTT
j_gene: TRBJ1-1
v_gene: TRBV9
abundance: .
d_gene: .

CDR3aa: CASRLTADSYSNQPQHF
CDR3nt: TGTGCCAGCAGGCTTACTGCGGACAGCTATAGCAATCAGCCCCAGCATTTT
j_gene: TRBJ1-5
v_gene: TRBV6-5
abundance: .
d_gene: .

CDR3aa: CASSYPSGGAGGELFF
CDR3nt: TGTGCCAGCAGCTATCCTAGCGGGGGGGCTGGCGGGGAGCTGTTTTTT
j_gene: TRBJ2-2
v_gene: TRBV7-2
abundance: .
d_gene: TRBD2

CDR3aa: CASSYRSEQYF
CDR3nt: TGTGCCAGCAGTTATCGATCCGAGCAGTACTTC
j_gene: TRBJ2-7
v_gene: TRBV6-6
abundance: many
d_gene: .

CDR3aa: CAWRKKETQYF
CDR3nt: TGTGCCTGGAGGAAGAAAGAGACCCAGTACTTC
j_gene: TRBJ2-5
v_gene: TRBV30
abundance: few
d_gene: .

CDR3aa: CSVEPDRPTFYNEQFF
CDR3nt: TGCAGCGTTGAACCGGACAGACCGACCTTCTACAATGAGCAGTTCTTC
j_gene: TRBJ2-1
v_gene: TRBV29-1
abundance: .
d_gene: .

CDR3aa: CASSPGAAGKTQYF
CDR3nt: TGTGCCAGCTCACCCGGGGCAGCGGGGAAGACCCAGTACTTC
j_gene: TRBJ2-5
v_gene: TRBV18
abundance: .
d_gene: TRBD2

CDR3aa: CASSQVVSDYGYTF
CDR3nt: TGTGCCAGCAGCCAAGTAGTCTCAGACTATGGCTACACCTTC
j_gene: TRBJ1-2
v_gene: TRBV14
abundance: few
d_gene: .

CDR3aa: CSARDMGPEAFF
CDR3nt: TGCAGTGCTAGAGATATGGGCCCTGAAGCTTTCTTT
j_gene: TRBJ1-1
v_gene: TRBV20-1
abundance: few
d_gene: .

CDR3aa: CASSLRPAGDGYTF
CDR3nt: TGTGCCAGCAGTTTACGACCCGCGGGGGATGGCTACACCTTC
j_gene: TRBJ1-2
v_gene: TRBV12-3/TRBV12-4
abundance: few
d_gene: .

CDR3aa: CASSPAGAGRNTEAFF
CDR3nt: TGTGCCAGCAGCCCAGCAGGGGCGGGGAGGAACACTGAAGCTTTCTTT
j_gene: TRBJ1-1
v_gene: TRBV5-5
abundance: few
d_gene: .

CDR3aa: CASSHGQGRIAFF
CDR3nt: TGCGCCAGCAGCCACGGACAGGGACGGATTGCTTTCTTT
j_gene: TRBJ1-1
v_gene: TRBV4-3
abundance: .
d_gene: TRBD1

CDR3aa: CSVTGLMNAEAFF
CDR3nt: TGCAGCGTGACAGGGTTGATGAATGCTGAAGCTTTCTTT
j_gene: TRBJ1-1
v_gene: TRBV29-1
abundance: .
d_gene: TRBD1

CDR3aa: CASSETSVERGYTF
CDR3nt: TGTGCCAGCAGTGAAACATCGGTGGAACGTGGCTACACCTTC
j_gene: TRBJ1-2
v_gene: TRBV6-1
abundance: many
d_gene: .

CDR3aa: CASSRLAGDYNEQFF
CDR3nt: TGCGCCAGCAGCCGACTAGCGGGGGATTACAATGAGCAGTTCTTC
j_gene: TRBJ2-1
v_gene: TRBV4-3
abundance: many
d_gene: TRBD2

CDR3aa: CASSDRQTRTDTQYF
CDR3nt: TGTGCCAGCAGTGACCGACAGACCCGCACAGATACGCAGTATTTT
j_gene: TRBJ2-3
v_gene: TRBV6-1
abundance: few
d_gene: .

CDR3aa: CASSQGGRGGDEQFF
CDR3nt: TGCGCCAGCAGCCAAGGTGGGCGGGGGGGCGATGAGCAGTTCTTC
j_gene: TRBJ2-1
v_gene: TRBV4-1
abundance: few
d_gene: TRBD2

CDR3aa: CASSYSGVASTDTQYF
CDR3nt: TGTGCCAGCAGTTACTCGGGGGTCGCTAGCACAGATACGCAGTATTTT
j_gene: TRBJ2-3
v_gene: TRBV6-2/TRBV6-3
abundance: .
d_gene: .

CDR3aa: CAIRRTSGSNEQFF
CDR3nt: TGTGCCATCAGGCGGACTAGCGGGAGTAATGAGCAGTTCTTC
j_gene: TRBJ2-1
v_gene: TRBV10-3
abundance: .
d_gene: TRBD2

CDR3aa: CSSRQSVVYGTSAYNEQFF
CDR3nt: TGCAGTTCCCGCCAGTCCGTGGTCTACGGGACTAGCGCATACAATGAGCAGTTCTTC
j_gene: TRBJ2-1
v_gene: TRBV20-1
abundance: .
d_gene: TRBD2

CDR3aa: CSAQMLGVDPGNTIYF
CDR3nt: TGCAGTGCTCAAATGCTGGGGGTAGATCCTGGAAACACCATATATTTT
j_gene: TRBJ1-3
v_gene: TRBV20-1
abundance: .
d_gene: .

CDR3aa: CASSLELGGYTF
CDR3nt: TGTGCCAGCAGCTTAGAGTTGGGTGGCTACACCTTC
j_gene: TRBJ1-2
v_gene: TRBV7-2
abundance: few
d_gene: .

CDR3aa: CASSARDQHVLAKNIQYF
CDR3nt: TGTGCCAGCAGCGCCCGGGACCAACACGTCCTAGCCAAAAACATTCAGTACTTC
j_gene: TRBJ2-4
v_gene: TRBV7-2
abundance: few
d_gene: .

CDR3aa: CSARDLLGQAYNEQFF
CDR3nt: TGCAGTGCTAGGGACCTCCTGGGACAGGCTTACAATGAGCAGTTCTTC
j_gene: TRBJ2-1
v_gene: TRBV20-1
abundance: few
d_gene: TRBD1

CDR3aa: CASSSTPDRAAGYTF
CDR3nt: TGCGCCAGCAGCTCAACCCCCGACAGGGCGGCTGGCTACACCTTC
j_gene: TRBJ1-2
v_gene: TRBV5-1
abundance: .
d_gene: TRBD1

CDR3aa: CSFQGGDVSTDTQYF
CDR3nt: TGCAGTTTTCAGGGGGGTGATGTGAGCACAGATACGCAGTATTTT
j_gene: TRBJ2-3
v_gene: TRBV20-1
abundance: many
d_gene: .

CDR3aa: CSASQTWGSNQPQHF
CDR3nt: TGCAGTGCTAGCCAGACTTGGGGAAGCAATCAGCCCCAGCATTTT
j_gene: TRBJ1-5
v_gene: TRBV20-1
abundance: few
d_gene: .

CDR3aa: CASSREGGYEQYF
CDR3nt: TGTGCCAGCAGCCGGGAAGGTGGCTACGAGCAGTACTTC
j_gene: TRBJ2-7
v_gene: TRBV7-9
abundance: .
d_gene: .

CDR3aa: CASSLSGGATPDTQYF
CDR3nt: TGTGCCAGCAGCTTATCCGGGGGCGCAACGCCGGATACGCAGTATTTT
j_gene: TRBJ2-3
v_gene: TRBV7-2
abundance: few
d_gene: .

CDR3aa: CSARDDSPHEQYF
CDR3nt: TGCAGTGCTAGAGACGACAGTCCCCACGAGCAGTACTTC
j_gene: TRBJ2-7
v_gene: TRBV20-1
abundance: .
d_gene: .

CDR3aa: CASDTNRGSADTQYF
CDR3nt: TGTGCCAGCGACACTAACAGGGGAAGCGCAGATACGCAGTATTTT
j_gene: TRBJ2-3
v_gene: TRBV7-9
abundance: .
d_gene: TRBD1

CDR3aa: CSATPDGTDTQYF
CDR3nt: TGCAGTGCTACCCCGGACGGCACAGATACGCAGTATTTT
j_gene: TRBJ2-3
v_gene: TRBV20-1
abundance: .
d_gene: .

CDR3aa: CVSNNGSNYGYTF
CDR3nt: TGTGTCAGCAATAACGGCTCTAACTATGGCTACACCTTC
j_gene: TRBJ1-2
v_gene: TRBV2
abundance: .
d_gene: .

CDR3aa: CASSAVQGWTGELFF
CDR3nt: TGTGCCAGCAGCGCGGTCCAGGGGTGGACCGGGGAGCTGTTTTTT
j_gene: TRBJ2-2
v_gene: TRBV7-9
abundance: .
d_gene: .

CDR3aa: CASSGGGQPNQPQHF
CDR3nt: TGTGCCAGCAGCGGGGGGGGACAGCCAAATCAGCCCCAGCATTTT
j_gene: TRBJ1-5
v_gene: TRBV9
abundance: .
d_gene: TRBD1

CDR3aa: CASSPLLEAFF
CDR3nt: TGTGCCAGCAGCCCCCTACTCGAAGCTTTCTTT
j_gene: TRBJ1-1
v_gene: TRBV12-3/TRBV12-4
abundance: few
d_gene: .

CDR3aa: CASTVGLAGGTETQYF
CDR3nt: TGTGCCAGCACCGTCGGACTAGCGGGGGGAACAGAGACCCAGTACTTC
j_gene: TRBJ2-5
v_gene: TRBV7-2
abundance: .
d_gene: TRBD2

CDR3aa: CASSQDSIARGRAFF
CDR3nt: TGCGCCAGCAGCCAAGATTCGATTGCTAGGGGTAGAGCTTTCTTT
j_gene: TRBJ1-1
v_gene: TRBV4-3
abundance: few
d_gene: .

CDR3aa: CASSDDRNTGELFF
CDR3nt: TGTGCCAGCAGTGACGATCGGAACACCGGGGAGCTGTTTTTT
j_gene: TRBJ2-2
v_gene: TRBV2
abundance: few
d_gene: .

CDR3aa: CASSYQRNTEAFF
CDR3nt: TGTGCCAGCAGTTACCAGAGGAACACTGAAGCTTTCTTT
j_gene: TRBJ1-1
v_gene: TRBV6-6
abundance: .
d_gene: .

CDR3aa: CATSREQLAGGEWDTQYF
CDR3nt: TGTGCCACCAGCAGAGAACAGCTAGCGGGGGGTGAGTGGGATACGCAGTATTTT
j_gene: TRBJ2-3
v_gene: TRBV15
abundance: few
d_gene: TRBD2

CDR3aa: CASGQSTSQPQHF
CDR3nt: TGTGCCAGCGGTCAGTCTACCTCCCAGCCCCAGCATTTT
j_gene: TRBJ1-5
v_gene: TRBV6-2/TRBV6-3
abundance: few
d_gene: .

CDR3aa: CSARDQGSGVSYNEQFF
CDR3nt: TGCAGTGCTAGAGATCAGGGTAGCGGGGTGTCCTACAATGAGCAGTTCTTC
j_gene: TRBJ2-1
v_gene: TRBV20-1
abundance: .
d_gene: TRBD2

CDR3aa: CASSRQDFTTDTQYF
CDR3nt: TGCGCCAGCAGCCGACAGGACTTCACCACAGATACGCAGTATTTT
j_gene: TRBJ2-3
v_gene: TRBV4-1
abundance: .
d_gene: .

CDR3aa: CASRGTRPGDTQYF
CDR3nt: TGTGCCAGCAGGGGCACCCGCCCAGGTGATACGCAGTATTTT
j_gene: TRBJ2-3
v_gene: TRBV6-5
abundance: .
d_gene: .

CDR3aa: CASSGQGVNEQFF
CDR3nt: TGTGCCAGCTCGGGACAGGGGGTGAATGAGCAGTTCTTC
j_gene: TRBJ2-1
v_gene: TRBV6-6
abundance: few
d_gene: TRBD1

CDR3aa: CSVLLSGGASDEQYF
CDR3nt: TGCAGCGTCCTCCTAAGCGGGGGGGCGTCGGATGAGCAGTACTTC
j_gene: TRBJ2-5
v_gene: TRBV29-1
abundance: .
d_gene: TRBD2

CDR3aa: CASSYYSGATDTQYF
CDR3nt: TGTGCCAGCAGCTACTATAGCGGGGCCACAGATACGCAGTATTTT
j_gene: TRBJ2-3
v_gene: TRBV6-5
abundance: .
d_gene: TRBD2

CDR3aa: CASSLGADSDTQYF
CDR3nt: TGTGCCAGCAGCTTAGGGGCGGATTCAGATACGCAGTATTTT
j_gene: TRBJ2-3
v_gene: TRBV7-8
abundance: .
d_gene: .

CDR3aa: CASSLSDGSSYNEQYF
CDR3nt: TGTGCCAGCAGTTTATCGGACGGGAGCTCCTACAATGAGCAGTACTTC
j_gene: TRBJ2-7
v_gene: TRBV28
abundance: .
d_gene: .

CDR3aa: CASSTLTSGGGADTQYF
CDR3nt: TGTGCCAGCAGTACTTTGACTAGCGGGGGAGGGGCAGATACGCAGTATTTT
j_gene: TRBJ2-3
v_gene: TRBV12-3/TRBV12-4
abundance: few
d_gene: TRBD2